Detailed here is one T cell receptor beta chain. Libraries were prepared by immunoSEQ multiplex PCR; TCRdb keeps only in-frame clonotypes and omits some of them. In the table there are around 34,000 clones, over 80% of which are singletons. Germline CDR1 reads LNHDA; CDR2 reads SQIVND (reference sequence). The CDR3 runs 16 residues. V was cut by 1 base and J by 0 bases, with 10 bases left in between. The sample is drawn from a study of preoperative IRX-2 immunotherapy in early breast cancer. Treatment noted: preoperative locoregional IRX-2 cytokine immunotherapy. Samples came from a phase Ib trial of preoperative locoregional IRX-2 cytokine immunotherapy.

The starting material was lymph node tissue, obtained from a patient treated with IRX-2 immunotherapy. This chain joins TRBV19 and TRBJ1-5, with D uncertain. The TCR was taken from a human donor with breast cancer. The CDR3 loop is CASSIGVPYSNQPQHF. The CDR3 bases are TGTGCCAGTAGTATAGGGGTTCCATATAGCAATCAGCCCCAGCATTTT.